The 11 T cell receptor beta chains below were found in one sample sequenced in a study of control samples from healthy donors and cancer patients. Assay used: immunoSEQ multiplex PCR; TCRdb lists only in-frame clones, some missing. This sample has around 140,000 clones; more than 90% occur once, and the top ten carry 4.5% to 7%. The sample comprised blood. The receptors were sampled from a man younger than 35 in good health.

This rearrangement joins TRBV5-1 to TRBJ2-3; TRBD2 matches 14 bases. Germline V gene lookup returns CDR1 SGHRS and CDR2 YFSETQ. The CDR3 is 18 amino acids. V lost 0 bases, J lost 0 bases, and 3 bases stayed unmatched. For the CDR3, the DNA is TGCGCCAGCAGCTTGGAAGGGACTAGCGGGGGTAGCACAGATACGCAGTATTTT. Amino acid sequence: CASSLEGTSGGSTDTQYF.

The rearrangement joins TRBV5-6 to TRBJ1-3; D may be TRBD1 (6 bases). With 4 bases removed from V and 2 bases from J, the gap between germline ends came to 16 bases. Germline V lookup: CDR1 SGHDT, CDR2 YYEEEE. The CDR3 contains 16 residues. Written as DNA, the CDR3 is TGTGCCAGCAGCAAAACAGGGCTCGGGGCTGGAAACACCATATATTTT. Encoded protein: CASSKTGLGAGNTIYF.

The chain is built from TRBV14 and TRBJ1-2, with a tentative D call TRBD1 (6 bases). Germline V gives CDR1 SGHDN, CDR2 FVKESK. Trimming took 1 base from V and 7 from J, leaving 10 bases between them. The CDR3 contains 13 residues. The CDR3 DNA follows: TGTGCCAGCAGCCAAGGACAGGCCGGTGGCTACACCTTC. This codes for CASSQGQAGGYTF.

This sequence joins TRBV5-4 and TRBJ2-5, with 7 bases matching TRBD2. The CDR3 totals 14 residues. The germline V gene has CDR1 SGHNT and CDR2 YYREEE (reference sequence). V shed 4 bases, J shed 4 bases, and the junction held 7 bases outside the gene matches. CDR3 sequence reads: CASSRDSGGETQYF. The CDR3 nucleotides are TGTGCCAGCAGCCGAGATTCGGGAGGAGAGACCCAGTACTTC.

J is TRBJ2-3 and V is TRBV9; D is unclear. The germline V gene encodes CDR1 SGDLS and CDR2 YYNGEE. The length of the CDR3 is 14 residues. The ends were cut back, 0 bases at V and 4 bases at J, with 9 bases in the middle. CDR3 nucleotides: TGTGCCAGCAGCGTAGGGTTTCCTGCAGATACGCAGTATTTT. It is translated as CASSVGFPADTQYF.

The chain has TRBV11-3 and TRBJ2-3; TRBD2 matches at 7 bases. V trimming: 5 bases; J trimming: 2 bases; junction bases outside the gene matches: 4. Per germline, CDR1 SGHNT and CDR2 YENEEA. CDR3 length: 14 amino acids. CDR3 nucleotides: TGTGCCAGCAGCCCCAAGCGGGACACAGATACGCAGTATTTT. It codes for CASSPKRDTDTQYF. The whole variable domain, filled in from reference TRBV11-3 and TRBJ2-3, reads EAGVVQSPRYKIIEKKQPVAFWCNPISGHNTLYWYLQNLGQGPELLIRYENEEAVDDSQLPKDRFSAERLKGVDSTLKIQPAELGDSAVYLCASSPKRDTDTQYFGPGTRLTVL.

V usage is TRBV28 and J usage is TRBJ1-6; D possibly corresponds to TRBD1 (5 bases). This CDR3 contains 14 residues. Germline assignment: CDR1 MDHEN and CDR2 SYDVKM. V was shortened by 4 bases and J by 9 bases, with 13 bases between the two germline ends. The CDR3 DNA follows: TGTGCCAGCAGTTCCGGGACCTCCACTTCACCCCTCCACTTT. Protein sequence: CASSSGTSTSPLHF. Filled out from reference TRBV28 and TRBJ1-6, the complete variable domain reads DVKVTQSSRYLVKRTGEKVFLECVQDMDHENMFWYRQDPGLGLRLIYFSYDVKMKEKGDIPEGYSVSREKKERFSLILESASTNQTSMYLCASSSGTSTSPLHFGNGTRLTVT.

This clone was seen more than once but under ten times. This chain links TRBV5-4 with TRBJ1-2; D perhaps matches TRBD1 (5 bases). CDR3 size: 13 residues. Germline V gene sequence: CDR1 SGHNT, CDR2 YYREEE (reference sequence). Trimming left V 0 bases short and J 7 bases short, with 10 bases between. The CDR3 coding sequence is TGTGCCAGCAGCTTGGGGGGCCTAGTTGGCTACACCTTC. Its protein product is CASSLGGLVGYTF.

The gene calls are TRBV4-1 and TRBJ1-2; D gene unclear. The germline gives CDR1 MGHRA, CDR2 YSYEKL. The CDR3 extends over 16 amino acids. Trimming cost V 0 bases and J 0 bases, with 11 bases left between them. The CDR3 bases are TGCGCCAGCAGCCAAGATTCGTGGGTAGCTAACTATGGCTACACCTTC. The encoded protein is CASSQDSWVANYGYTF.

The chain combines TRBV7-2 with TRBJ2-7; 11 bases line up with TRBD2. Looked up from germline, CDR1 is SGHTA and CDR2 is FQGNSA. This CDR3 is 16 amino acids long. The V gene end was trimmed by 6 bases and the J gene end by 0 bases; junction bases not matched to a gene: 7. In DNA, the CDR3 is TGTGCCAGCAGAGGGACTAGCGGTCCTAGCTCCTACGAGCAGTACTTC. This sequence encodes CASRGTSGPSSYEQYF.

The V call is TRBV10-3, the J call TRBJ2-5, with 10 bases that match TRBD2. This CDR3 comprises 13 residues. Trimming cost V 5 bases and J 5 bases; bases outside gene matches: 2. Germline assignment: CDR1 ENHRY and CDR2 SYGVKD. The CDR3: CAISLAGGETQYF. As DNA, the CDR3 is TGTGCCATCAGTTTAGCGGGGGGCGAGACCCAGTACTTC.